The 28 T cell receptor beta chains below come from one sample, sequenced in a study of T-cell memory formation after mild COVID-19. MiXCR was run by TCRdb on the 5' RACE reads, yielding one entry per CDR3 protein. Of 400,000 to 500,000 distinct CDR3 sequences in the sample, 24% were seen once. Sequenced material: PBMCs or a T cell subset sorted from them (not recorded which). These receptor sequences come from an adult woman who had mild COVID-19 (a few samples of this study predate the infection). Cell type and time point are not known.

The CDR3 protein is CASSLVGGTGTDTQYF. CDR3 coding DNA: TGTGCCAGCAGCTTAGTTGGGGGGACCGGCACAGATACGCAGTATTTT. The rearrangement links TRBV7-9 to TRBJ2-3; possible D gene TRBD2, 6 bases. V lost 1 base and J lost 1, with 12 bases in between. This CDR3 region has 16 residues. Germline values: CDR1 SEHNR, CDR2 FQNEAQ (reference sequence).

The chain links TRBV7-2 to TRBJ2-3, with unresolved D. Germline-derived CDR1 and CDR2 are SGHTA and FQGNSA. Between the trimmed V and J ends, which lost 1 base and 2 bases, there was a span of 10 bases. This CDR3 has 15 amino acids. DNA of the CDR3: TGTGCCAGCAGCTTAGAGACACAGAACACAGATACGCAGTATTTT. Its protein product is CASSLETQNTDTQYF.

This clonotype was seen a few times. This chain links TRBV19 with TRBJ1-5, with TRBD1 as a possible D gene (5 bases). The CDR3 runs 15 residues. The V gene's germline CDR1 is LNHDA and CDR2 SQIVND (reference sequence). Trimming left V 6 bases short and J 5 bases short, with 17 bases between. CDR3 bases: TGTGCCAGTAGAACATTACGGGACGTTGATCAGCCCCAGCATTTT. Translating it yields CASRTLRDVDQPQHF.

This clonotype has ten or more counts. J is TRBJ2-7 and V is TRBV7-6; 7 bases map to TRBD1. Trimming at V came to 5 bases and at J to 0 bases, leaving 4 bases not matched to a gene. The CDR3 extends over 14 amino acids. Germline assignment: CDR1 SGHVS and CDR2 FNYEAQ. This CDR3 reads CASSRDRDSYEQYF. CDR3 sequence (DNA): TGTGCCAGCAGCCGCGACAGGGACTCCTACGAGCAGTACTTC.

There are a few counts of this clonotype. The chain is built from TRBV5-1 and TRBJ2-1; tentatively, D is TRBD2 (6 bases). V was clipped by 4 bases and J by 0 bases, with 14 bases between them. The CDR3 contains 16 residues. The germline V gene encodes CDR1 SGHRS and CDR2 YFSETQ. The CDR3 here is CASSPLASSSYNEQFF. The CDR3 coding sequence is TGCGCCAGCAGCCCGCTAGCGAGCAGCTCCTACAATGAGCAGTTCTTC.

There are a few counts of this clonotype. The rearrangement uses TRBV3-1 and TRBJ1-1; 8 bases agree with TRBD1. This CDR3 spans 14 amino acids. V was clipped by 1 base and J by 5 bases; unmatched bases: 3. Germline values: CDR1 LGHDT, CDR2 YNNKEL (reference sequence). The CDR3 DNA follows: TGTGCCAGCAGCCAAGGACAGGGGTGGACTGAAGCTTTCTTT. Translating gives CASSQGQGWTEAFF.

The CDR3 sequence is CASSFWMGNTEAFF. The CDR3 bases are TGTGCCAGCAGTTTCTGGATGGGGAACACTGAAGCTTTCTTT. This chain connects TRBV12-3 or TRBV12-4 to TRBJ1-1; D uncertain. Trimming removed 3 bases at V and 1 base at J, with 9 bases between. This CDR3 is built from 14 residues.

J is TRBJ1-1 and V is TRBV18; the D is unclear. Per germline, CDR1 KGHSH and CDR2 LQKENI. The V and J ends lost 4 bases and 1 base respectively, with 7 bases between them. The CDR3 extends over 13 amino acids. The CDR3 nucleotides read TGTGCCAGCTCACAAGAACAGAACACTGAAGCTTTCTTT. This encodes CASSQEQNTEAFF.

This clonotype appeared many times. The chain has TRBV10-3 and TRBJ2-3, with 13 bases fitting TRBD2. CDR3 length: 14 amino acids. V lost 11 bases and J lost 4; bases outside the gene matches: 6. Germline CDR1 reads ENHRY; CDR2 reads SYGVKD. Here the CDR3 reads CAVTSGGASDTQYF. In DNA, the CDR3 is TGTGCCGTAACTAGCGGGGGGGCTTCAGATACGCAGTATTTT.

This clonotype has only a few counts. The chain combines TRBV3-1 with TRBJ2-3; TRBD2 is a possible D gene (6 bases). V was cut by 5 bases and J by 3 bases, with 15 bases left in between. Per germline, CDR1 LGHDT and CDR2 YNNKEL (reference sequence). CDR3 length: 15 amino acids. CDR3 coding DNA: TGTGCCAGCAGCACGAAGACTAGGGTAACAGATACGCAGTATTTT. Translating it yields CASSTKTRVTDTQYF.

The sample holds a few counts of this clonotype. The V and J genes are TRBV19 and TRBJ1-1; tentative D call: TRBD1 (6 bases). The CDR3 length is 14 residues. Germline V CDR1 and CDR2: LNHDA, SQIVND (reference sequence). Trimming took off 7 bases at V and 6 bases at J, with 18 bases between the two ends. CDR3 amino acids: CASTLNAQGPEAFF. DNA of the CDR3: TGTGCCAGTACCCTCAACGCACAGGGTCCTGAAGCTTTCTTT.

About this clonotype itself: A junction boundary mismatches the germline segment, possibly from a read error. V usage is TRBV7-7 and J usage is TRBJ1-3; 8 bases are shared with TRBD1. Germline assignment: CDR1 SSHAT and CDR2 FNYEAQ (reference sequence). The CDR3 totals 13 residues. For the CDR3, the DNA is TGTGCTAGCAGCTTAGGACAGGGCTACACCATATATTTT. It encodes CASSLGQGYTIYF.

There are a few counts of this clonotype. The chain has TRBV6-4 and TRBJ2-3; tentatively, D is TRBD1 (5 bases). V dropped 7 bases and J dropped 6 bases, with 17 bases sitting between them. CDR1 is MRHNA and CDR2 is SNTAGT in the germline V gene. The CDR3 runs to 14 residues. This CDR3 reads CASKSGALADTQYF. CDR3 bases: TGTGCCAGCAAATCTGGGGCCTTGGCGGATACGCAGTATTTT.

This clonotype has only a few counts. Written as DNA, the CDR3 is TGTGCCACCAGCAGCGTTTATAGCAATCAGCCCCAGCATTTT. It is translated as CATSSVYSNQPQHF. The V gene is TRBV15, the J gene TRBJ1-5, with D unclear. The CDR3 has 14 amino acids. Trimming shortened V by 3 bases and J by 0 bases, and 6 bases separated the two germline ends. Germline CDR1 reads LNHNV; CDR2 reads YYDKDF (reference sequence).

The genes are TRBV15 and TRBJ2-7, with 7 bases lining up with TRBD1. With 8 bases clipped from V and 2 bases from J, the junction kept 9 bases outside the gene matches. The CDR3 runs 14 residues. In germline, CDR1 is LNHNV, CDR2 YYDKDF (reference sequence). The CDR3 protein is CATSTGARAYEQYF. The CDR3 DNA follows: TGTGCCACCTCTACAGGGGCCCGAGCCTACGAGCAGTACTTC.

The V gene is TRBV19, the J gene TRBJ2-7; D gene ambiguous. The germline V gene encodes CDR1 LNHDA and CDR2 SQIVND (reference sequence). The V end was cut by 3 bases, the J end by 2 bases, with 8 bases between. The CDR3 is 13 residues long. CDR3 sequence: CASSIGHTYEQYF. The DNA for the CDR3 is TGTGCCAGTAGTATCGGGCATACCTACGAGCAGTACTTC.

The sample holds a few counts of this clonotype. This chain connects TRBV3-1 to TRBJ1-1; unclear D gene. Germline values: CDR1 LGHDT, CDR2 YNNKEL (reference sequence). V gave up 0 bases and J gave up 4 bases, with 12 bases separating them. This CDR3 has 15 amino acids. The CDR3 is CASSQDYRRSTEAFF. In nucleotides, the CDR3 is TGTGCCAGCAGCCAAGATTACCGAAGATCCACTGAAGCTTTCTTT. The whole variable domain, filled in from reference TRBV3-1 and TRBJ1-1, reads DTAVSQTPKYLVTQMGNDKSIKCEQNLGHDTMYWYKQDSKKFLKIMFSYNNKELIINETVPNRFSPKSPDKAHLNLHINSLELGDSAVYFCASSQDYRRSTEAFFGQGTRLTVV.

This chain uses TRBV12-3 or TRBV12-4 with TRBJ1-2; 7 bases agree with TRBD1. With 6 bases clipped from V and 4 bases from J, the junction kept 11 bases outside the gene matches. CDR3 size: 15 residues. CDR3 residues: CASRSRDSLIYGYTF. CDR3 nucleotide sequence: TGTGCCAGCAGGAGCCGGGACAGCCTAATCTATGGCTACACCTTC.

This clonotype has at least ten counts. The chain carries TRBV3-1 and TRBJ2-5, with D tentatively TRBD1 or TRBD2 (6 bases each). The CDR3 loop spans 13 amino acids. V lost 4 bases and J 5 bases, leaving 11 bases between the germline ends. The germline V gene encodes CDR1 LGHDT and CDR2 YNNKEL (reference sequence). The CDR3 sequence: CASSRLGGETQYF. The CDR3 DNA is TGTGCCAGCAGCCGACTAGGGGGGGAGACCCAGTACTTC.

Only a few counts were recorded for this clonotype. This chain links TRBV5-1 with TRBJ2-1; 9 bases line up with TRBD2. The V gene end was trimmed by 4 bases and the J gene end by 4 bases; junction bases not matched to a gene: 6. The germline V gene has CDR1 SGHRS and CDR2 YFSETQ. The CDR3 sequence is 15 residues long. CDR3 sequence: CASSRLAGPYNEQFF. DNA of the CDR3: TGCGCCAGCAGCCGTCTAGCGGGGCCATACAATGAGCAGTTCTTC.

This clonotype was counted between two and nine times. The chain has TRBV9 and TRBJ2-7, with TRBD2 as a possible D gene (7 bases). Germline V CDR1 and CDR2: SGDLS, YYNGEE. Trimming took off 4 bases at V and 1 base at J, with 24 bases between the two ends. The CDR3 contains 18 residues. The CDR3 spells CASSPSGGGLGRSYEQYF. The CDR3 nucleotides read TGTGCCAGCAGCCCCTCTGGGGGGGGCTTAGGGAGATCCTACGAGCAGTACTTC.

The rearrangement links TRBV29-1 to TRBJ1-1, with D perhaps matching TRBD1 (5 bases). The CDR3 has 15 residues. Trimming shortened V by 4 bases and J by 0 bases, and 15 bases separated the two germline ends. Germline CDR1 and CDR2: SQVTM and ANQGSEA. The CDR3 loop is CSVGWSGSVNTEAFF. CDR3 DNA sequence: TGCAGCGTTGGTTGGTCAGGGAGCGTGAACACTGAAGCTTTCTTT.

This clonotype was seen only a few times. This chain uses TRBV5-6 with TRBJ2-5, with unresolved D. Trimming left V 0 bases short and J 1 base short, with 13 bases between. This CDR3 comprises 16 residues. The germline CDR1 and CDR2 sequences are SGHDT and YYEEEE. The CDR3 protein is CASSLAGWGSQETQYF. The CDR3 DNA reads TGTGCCAGCAGCTTGGCTGGATGGGGATCCCAAGAGACCCAGTACTTC.

The V gene is TRBV19, the J gene TRBJ2-1; 9 bases line up with TRBD1. The CDR3 has 14 residues. V lost 3 bases, J lost 6 bases, and 3 bases stayed unmatched. Per germline, CDR1 LNHDA and CDR2 SQIVND (reference sequence). CDR3 sequence reads: CASSMDRGVNEQFF. As DNA, the CDR3 is TGTGCCAGTAGTATGGACAGGGGCGTCAATGAGCAGTTCTTC.

This clonotype occurred a few times. The V call is TRBV5-4, the J call TRBJ1-2; TRBD1 matches 7 bases. CDR1 is SGHNT, CDR2 YYREEE, per germline (reference sequence). This CDR3 comprises 14 residues. Trimming cost V 4 bases and J 5 bases; bases outside gene matches: 8. For the CDR3, the DNA is TGTGCCAGCAGCAGCGGACAGGCCTATTATGGCTACACCTTC. Encoded protein: CASSSGQAYYGYTF.

This clonotype occurred a few times. The V and J genes are TRBV7-2 and TRBJ1-5; tentatively, D is TRBD1 (5 bases). The V gene's germline CDR1 is SGHTA and CDR2 FQGNSA. This CDR3 contains 15 residues. Trimming pared 1 base from V and 11 bases from J, leaving 18 bases between. CDR3 residues: CASSLVSGRETAQHF. The CDR3 DNA is TGTGCCAGCAGCTTAGTTTCGGGGCGGGAAACAGCCCAGCATTTT.

J is TRBJ1-6 and V is TRBV20-1; D may be TRBD1 (6 bases). Trimming shortened V by 2 bases and J by 7 bases, and 18 bases separated the two germline ends. This CDR3 region has 16 residues. Germline CDR1 is DFQATT and CDR2 is SNEGSKA (reference sequence). CDR3 amino acids: CSARPRQEPINSPLHF. The CDR3 DNA reads as TGCAGTGCTAGACCCAGACAGGAACCGATCAATTCACCCCTCCACTTT.

This clonotype was counted only a few times. The chain recombines TRBV7-2 with TRBJ2-1; 7 bases line up with TRBD2. The germline CDR1 and CDR2 sequences are SGHTA and FQGNSA. J gave up 5 bases and V 0 bases, and 7 bases lay outside the gene matches. This CDR3 has 16 residues. CDR3 nucleotide sequence: TGTGCCAGCAGCTTAGCAATAGCTAGCGGAAACAATGAGCAGTTCTTC. Translated: CASSLAIASGNNEQFF.